This entry lists 17 T cell receptor beta chains sequenced from one sample in a study of blood T cell repertoires in COVID-19. Measured with immunoSEQ multiplex PCR; TCRdb has only the in-frame clones, and not every one. Of 65,000 to 95,000 clones listed, around 90% are singletons. The sequenced sample was peripheral blood. These receptors were collected from a man under 40 with acute or convalescent COVID-19.

The chain joins TRBV28 to TRBJ2-5, with 9 positions matching TRBD1. Unmatched junction bases numbered 3, after V lost 5 bases and J lost 5 bases. This CDR3 contains 13 residues. Per the germline V gene, CDR1 is MDHEN and CDR2 is SYDVKM. The CDR3 nucleotides are TGTGCCAGCAGTGCACAGGGGGCTGAGACCCAGTACTTC. Amino acid sequence: CASSAQGAETQYF. Filled out from reference TRBV28 and TRBJ2-5, the complete variable domain reads DVKVTQSSRYLVKRTGEKVFLECVQDMDHENMFWYRQDPGLGLRLIYFSYDVKMKEKGDIPEGYSVSREKKERFSLILESASTNQTSMYLCASSAQGAETQYFGPGTRLLVL.

This clone was seen only a few times. V is TRBV19 and J is TRBJ2-7; D is unclear. The germline V gene has CDR1 LNHDA and CDR2 SQIVND (reference sequence). Trimming took 5 bases from V and 3 from J, leaving 14 bases between them. CDR3 length: 14 amino acids. The DNA for the CDR3 is TGTGCCAGTAGTCCCCAACTCGTATTCTACGAGCAGTACTTC. Translated, it gives CASSPQLVFYEQYF.

The genes are TRBV30 and TRBJ2-1; D perhaps matches TRBD1 (6 bases). V lost 3 bases and J lost 3, with 9 bases in between. The CDR3 totals 13 residues. Germline V gene sequence: CDR1 GTSNPN, CDR2 SVGIG (reference sequence). The CDR3 reads CAWRQDSYNEQFF. CDR3 DNA sequence: TGTGCCTGGAGGCAGGACAGCTACAATGAGCAGTTCTTC.

This clone was recorded once. The chain couples TRBV9 to TRBJ1-1, with D unresolved. Trimming took 4 bases from V and 0 from J, leaving 4 bases between them. CDR3 length equals 12 residues. Germline loops: CDR1 SGDLS, CDR2 YYNGEE. CDR3 protein: CASSSMNTEAFF. Here the CDR3 DNA reads TGTGCCAGCAGCTCCATGAACACTGAAGCTTTCTTT.

This clone was seen only a few times. The genes are TRBV28 and TRBJ1-2, with 7 bases identical to TRBD1. Germline CDR1 is MDHEN and CDR2 is SYDVKM. J was trimmed by 4 bases and V by 7 bases; bases with no gene match: 6. The CDR3 consists of 13 residues. The chain's CDR3 is CASKNRGGYGYTF. In DNA form, the CDR3 reads TGTGCCAGCAAAAACAGGGGCGGCTATGGCTACACCTTC.

CDR3 nucleotides: TGTGCCAGCAGCTTTATTAAGCGGGAGGGCATGGGCGAGCAGTACTTC. This gives the protein CASSFIKREGMGEQYF. The chain recombines TRBV11-2 with TRBJ2-7, with 10 bases aligning to TRBD2. V gave up 3 bases and J gave up 6 bases; unmatched junction bases: 11. Germline V gives CDR1 SGHAT, CDR2 FQNNGV. The CDR3 is 16 residues long. The full variable domain, its missing parts supplied by reference TRBV11-2 and TRBJ2-7, is EAGVAQSPRYKIIEKRQSVAFWCNPISGHATLYWYQQILGQGPKLLIQFQNNGVVDDSQLPKDRFSAERLKGVDSTLKIQPAKLEDSAVYLCASSFIKREGMGEQYFGPGTRLTVT.

The sample holds one count of this clone. The chain couples TRBV28 to TRBJ2-5; D is unresolved. CDR1 and CDR2 (germline): MDHEN, SYDVKM. Trimming cost V 3 bases and J 2 bases, with 7 bases left between them. This CDR3 comprises 13 residues. CDR3 protein: CASSFGQQETQYF. In nucleotides, the CDR3 is TGTGCCAGCAGTTTTGGGCAGCAAGAGACCCAGTACTTC.

The chain is built from TRBV9 and TRBJ2-2, with D perhaps TRBD2 (5 bases). The germline CDR1 and CDR2 sequences are SGDLS and YYNGEE. Trimming removed 2 bases at V and 3 bases at J, with 8 bases between. The CDR3 is made up of 14 amino acids. CDR3 sequence (DNA): TGTGCCAGCAGCGTCGGGATCGACACCGGGGAGCTGTTTTTT. As protein: CASSVGIDTGELFF. Together with reference TRBV9 and TRBJ2-2, the CDR3 gives the full variable domain: DSGVTQTPKHLITATGQRVTLRCSPRSGDLSVYWYQQSLDQGLQFLIQYYNGEERAKGNILERFSAQQFPDLHSELNLSSLELGDSALYFCASSVGIDTGELFFGEGSRLTVL.

The CDR3: CASSSGLAGNNEQFF. The CDR3 nucleotides are TGTGCCAGCAGCTCGGGACTAGCGGGGAACAATGAGCAGTTCTTC. This rearrangement joins TRBV7-9 to TRBJ2-1, with 13 bases matching TRBD2. V trimming: 4 bases; J trimming: 5 bases; junction bases outside the gene matches: 2. Germline CDR1 is SEHNR and CDR2 is FQNEAQ (reference sequence). The CDR3 has 15 residues. Full variable domain (outside the CDR3, taken from reference TRBV7-9 and TRBJ2-1): DTGVSQNPRHKITKRGQNVTFRCDPISEHNRLYWYRQTLGQGPEFLTYFQNEAQLEKSRLLSDRFSAERPKGSFSTLEIQRTEQGDSAMYLCASSSGLAGNNEQFFGPGTRLTVL.

The chain has TRBV18 and TRBJ2-3; 9 bases map to TRBD2. CDR1 is KGHSH, CDR2 LQKENI, per germline. After removal of 3 bases from V and 2 bases from J, the junction contained 6 bases not matched to a gene. This CDR3 contains 16 residues. The DNA for the CDR3 is TGTGCCAGCTCACCTGTTAGCGGGAGCTACACAGATACGCAGTATTTT. The encoded protein is CASSPVSGSYTDTQYF.

Only one count was recorded for this clone. The chain combines TRBV6-5 with TRBJ2-5, with 12 bases lining up with TRBD2. Germline CDR1 reads MNHEY; CDR2 reads SVGAGI. J was trimmed by 10 bases and V by 6 bases; bases with no gene match: 6. CDR3 size: 13 residues. CDR3 in DNA: TGTGCCAGCAGAGGACTAGCGGGATCTATCCAGTACTTC. As protein: CASRGLAGSIQYF.

The chain joins TRBV7-3 to TRBJ2-5; 8 bases agree with TRBD2. V dropped 5 bases and J dropped 5; count of bases not matched to a gene: 4. This CDR3 comprises 13 residues. Germline CDR1 SGHTA, CDR2 FQGTGA. The CDR3 DNA reads TGTGCCAGCAGCCTTGGCGGGGGGGAGACCCAGTACTTC. It encodes CASSLGGGETQYF.

The CDR3, as DNA: TGTGCCAGCAGCTCAACGACAGGGAACACTGAAGCTTTCTTT. Amino acid sequence: CASSSTTGNTEAFF. The chain employs TRBV7-3 and TRBJ1-1; maybe TRBD1 (6 bases). Germline CDR1 and CDR2: SGHTA and FQGTGA. V was cut by 4 bases and J by 1 base, with 10 bases left in between. This CDR3 region has 14 residues.

This sequence joins TRBV28 and TRBJ1-2, with D possibly matching TRBD1 (6 bases). This CDR3 has 14 amino acids. Germline CDR1 is MDHEN and CDR2 is SYDVKM. With 8 bases removed from V and 4 bases from J, the gap between germline ends came to 17 bases. CDR3 DNA sequence: TGTGCCAGCCACCGGGGGGCTGGCTTCTATGGCTACACCTTC. This translates into CASHRGAGFYGYTF.

This clone was observed once. The chain combines TRBV18 with TRBJ2-1, with 10 nucleotides matching TRBD1. J lost 4 bases, V lost 6 bases, and 9 bases had no gene match. The germline gives CDR1 KGHSH, CDR2 LQKENI. The CDR3 contains 16 residues. The CDR3 region has the DNA TGTGCCAGCTCCGGCCTTCGGACAGGGGGATACAATGAGCAGTTCTTC. Residues: CASSGLRTGGYNEQFF.

V gene TRBV29-1 combines with J gene TRBJ2-7; 8 bases match TRBD1. After removal of 7 bases from V and 0 bases from J, the junction contained 8 bases not matched to a gene. Germline CDR1 SQVTM, CDR2 ANQGSEA. This CDR3 comprises 14 residues. As DNA, the CDR3 is TGCAGCGCCCAGGGGGCGGGGAGCTCCTACGAGCAGTACTTC. Translated: CSAQGAGSSYEQYF.

The J gene is TRBJ2-7, the V gene TRBV28, with D perhaps matching TRBD2 (5 bases). Between the trimmed V and J ends, which lost 6 bases and 4 bases, there was a span of 13 bases. CDR3 length: 13 residues. Germline V CDR1 and CDR2: MDHEN, SYDVKM. CDR3 amino acids: CASSVQRAYEQYF. The CDR3 DNA reads as TGTGCCAGCAGCGTACAGAGGGCTTACGAGCAGTACTTC.